This T cell receptor (beta chain) originates from a study of T-cell reconstitution after alpha-beta-depleted transplantation in children. The study, taken as a whole, reports: T-cell numbers and diversity, one year after transplant, stemmed largely from T cells that were newly produced. Expanded graft clones numbering several hundred reportedly gave rise to alpha-beta T cells about two months after transplant. Certain patients had high TCRbeta diversity at day 60, and it came from recipient T cells and thymic progenitors that survived.

As it was prepared, the TCRbeta library received unique molecular identifiers. TCRdb used MiXCR to reprocess the PCR reads, holding one entry per CDR3 protein. The sample carries about 830,000 distinct CDR3 sequences, around 17% recorded once. Trimming took off 3 bases at V and 2 bases at J, with 14 bases between the two ends. The length of the CDR3 is 14 residues. Germline CDR1 SQVTM, CDR2 ANQGSEA. A remark on this clonotype: Its matching antigen is unknown.

This sequence originates from a male patient between 10 and 17 years old who had a stem cell transplant for acute lymphoblastic leukemia, so the T cells may come from the graft donor. Material: PBMCs, mostly from graft donor cells, obtained 360 days after TCRalphabeta/CD19-depleted stem cell transplant. This chain links TRBV29-1 with TRBJ2-7; the D gene is possibly TRBD2 (7 bases). CDR3 sequence: CSVESGGGAYEQYF. In DNA form, the CDR3 reads TGCAGCGTTGAGAGTGGAGGGGGGGCCTACGAGCAGTACTTC.